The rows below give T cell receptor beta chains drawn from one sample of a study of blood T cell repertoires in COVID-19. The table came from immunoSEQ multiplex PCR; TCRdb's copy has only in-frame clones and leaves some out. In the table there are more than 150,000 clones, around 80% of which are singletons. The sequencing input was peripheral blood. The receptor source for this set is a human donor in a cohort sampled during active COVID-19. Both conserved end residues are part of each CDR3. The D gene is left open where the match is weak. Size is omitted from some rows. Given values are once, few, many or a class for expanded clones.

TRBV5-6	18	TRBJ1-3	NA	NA	TGTGCCAGCAGCTTGCGGGGTGTCGGGGGGTCTTCTGGAAACACCATATATTTT	CASSLRGVGGSSGNTIYF
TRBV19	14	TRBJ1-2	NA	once	TGTGCCAGTAGTATAGAAGACAGGCCCTATGGCTACACCTTC	CASSIEDRPYGYTF
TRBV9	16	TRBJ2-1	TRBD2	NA	TGTGCCAGCAGCGTAGGTGGGAGGGGAGTTAGAAATGAGCAGTTCTTC	CASSVGGRGVRNEQFF
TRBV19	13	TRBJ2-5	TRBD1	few	TGTGCCAGTAGTATGGACAGGGGCGAGACCCAGTACTTC	CASSMDRGETQYF
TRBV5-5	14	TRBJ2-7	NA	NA	TGTGCCAGCAGTCCTAGAGCTTCTACCTACGAGCAGTACTTC	CASSPRASTYEQYF
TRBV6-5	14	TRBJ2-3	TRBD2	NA	TGTGCCAGCAGAATAGCGGGGGACACAGATACGCAGTATTTT	CASRIAGDTDTQYF
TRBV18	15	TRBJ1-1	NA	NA	TGTGCCAGCTCCACCGGGGGGATCATGAACACTGAAGCTTTCTTT	CASSTGGIMNTEAFF
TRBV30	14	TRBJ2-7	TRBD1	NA	TGTGCCTGGAAGGTGGGACAGGGGCCCTACGAGCAGTACTTC	CAWKVGQGPYEQYF
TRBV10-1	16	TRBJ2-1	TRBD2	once	TGCGCCAGCAGTGAAACTAGCGGGGCTTCCTACAATGAGCAGTTCTTC	CASSETSGASYNEQFF
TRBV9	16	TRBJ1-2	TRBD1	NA	TGTGCCAGCAGCGTTTCCGGGACAGTCCTTAACTATGGCTACACCTTC	CASSVSGTVLNYGYTF